Below are 32 T cell receptor beta chains sequenced from a single sample in a study of blood T cells in healthy people across ages. It was with a sample-barcoded 5' primer and a J-beta primer mix that a second PCR of about 6 to 12 cycles was run. TCRdb itself ran the 5' RACE reads through MiXCR, one entry per CDR3 protein. This sample carries approximately 940,000 distinct CDR3 sequences, roughly 52% of them seen once, and the ten largest clones take 13%. What was sequenced was blood. The origin of the receptors is a man aged 25 to 45 in good health.

This chain links TRBV6-1 with TRBJ1-5, with D unclear. The CDR3 has 11 residues. From germline, CDR1 is MNHNS and CDR2 SASEGT. V dropped 10 bases and J dropped 9 bases, with 13 bases sitting between them. This CDR3 is CANPLSGPQHF. In DNA, the CDR3 is TGTGCCAACCCACTAAGTGGGCCCCAGCATTTT.

This clonotype has just a few counts. V gene TRBV7-6 combines with J gene TRBJ1-4, with D unresolved. V lost 2 bases, J lost 4 bases, and 14 bases lay in between. Germline CDR1 is SGHVS and CDR2 is FNYEAQ. The CDR3 is made up of 16 amino acids. The CDR3: CASSLTGNLGNEKLFF. In DNA, the CDR3 is TGTGCCAGCAGCTTAACCGGGAACTTGGGTAATGAAAAACTGTTTTTT. Based on the CDR3 plus reference TRBV7-6 and TRBJ1-4, the full variable domain is GAGVSQSPRYKVTKRGQDVALRCDPISGHVSLYWYRQALGQGPEFLTYFNYEAQQDKSGLPNDRFSAERPEGSISTLTIQRTEQRDSAMYRCASSLTGNLGNEKLFFGSGTQLSVL.

V is TRBV7-2 and J is TRBJ1-5; the D gene is possibly TRBD1 (6 bases). CDR3 length equals 16 residues. Per the germline V gene, CDR1 is SGHTA and CDR2 is FQGNSA. V was shortened by 2 bases and J by 4 bases, with 15 bases between the two germline ends. The CDR3: CASSLQWGGPNQPQHF. CDR3 DNA: TGTGCCAGCAGCTTACAATGGGGGGGGCCGAATCAGCCCCAGCATTTT. The full variable domain, in which reference TRBV7-2 and TRBJ1-5 provide the parts outside the CDR3, is GAGVSQSPSNKVTEKGKDVELRCDPISGHTALYWYRQSLGQGLEFLIYFQGNSAPDKSGLPSDRFSAERTGGSVSTLTIQRTQQEDSAVYLCASSLQWGGPNQPQHFGDGTRLSIL.

Here the CDR3 DNA reads TGTGCCAGTACCTCAGGCCATCGGTACGAGCAGTACTTC. Translated, it gives CASTSGHRYEQYF. The chain has TRBV19 and TRBJ2-7, with D hard to call. Germline CDR1 is LNHDA and CDR2 is SQIVND (reference sequence). V was trimmed by 7 bases and J by 4 bases, leaving 14 bases between them. The CDR3 runs 13 residues.

The chain combines TRBV20-1 with TRBJ1-1; no firm D call. This CDR3 contains 13 residues. Trimming shortened V by 2 bases and J by 0 bases, and 7 bases separated the two germline ends. CDR1 is DFQATT, CDR2 SNEGSKA, per germline (reference sequence). The CDR3 DNA is TGCAGTGCTAGACTCGAATTGAACACTGAAGCTTTCTTT. Translated, it gives CSARLELNTEAFF.

V gene TRBV12-3 or TRBV12-4 combines with J gene TRBJ1-2; the D gene is possibly TRBD1 (6 bases). Trimming pared 6 bases from V and 7 bases from J, leaving 21 bases between. The CDR3 loop spans 15 amino acids. The CDR3 loop reads CASRANGDIVGGYTF. The CDR3 DNA reads TGTGCCAGCAGGGCGAATGGGGACATTGTAGGTGGCTACACCTTC.

This rearrangement joins TRBV11-3 to TRBJ2-3, with TRBD2 matching over 8 bases. Germline trimming cut 4 bases from V and 5 bases from J; bases unmatched to any gene: 5. The CDR3 spans 14 residues. Germline V gene lookup returns CDR1 SGHNT and CDR2 YENEEA. The CDR3, as DNA: TGTGCCAGCAGCTCAGGACTAGCTTTAGATACGCAGTATTTT. It translates to CASSSGLALDTQYF.

V is TRBV29-1 and J is TRBJ2-7, with a weak D call TRBD1 (6 bases). Germline CDR1 SQVTM, CDR2 ANQGSEA. V was shortened by 5 bases and J by 2 bases, with 10 bases between the two germline ends. This CDR3 contains 12 residues. This chain's CDR3 is CSVTGTPYEQYF. CDR3 DNA: TGCAGCGTTACCGGGACACCCTACGAGCAGTACTTC.

Turning to this clonotype: A read error may produce the germline difference seen at one junction end. V usage is TRBV5-1 and J usage is TRBJ1-1; 9 positions match TRBD1. The CDR3 is 15 residues long. Germline values: CDR1 SGHRS, CDR2 YFSETQ. The DNA of the CDR3 is TGCGCCAGCAGCTCTACAGGGGGCATGAACACTGTAGCTTTCTTT. It yields the protein CASSSTGGMNTVAFF. The full variable domain, its missing parts supplied by reference TRBV5-1 and TRBJ1-1, is KAGVTQTPRYLIKTRGQQVTLSCSPISGHRSVSWYQQTPGQGLQFLFEYFSETQRNKGNFPGRFSGRQFSNSRSEMNVSTLELGDSALYLCASSSTGGMNTVAFFGQGTRLTVV.

Ten or more counts support this clonotype. The chain links TRBV4-3 to TRBJ1-6; 7 bases line up with TRBD1. Germline values: CDR1 LGHNA, CDR2 YSLEER. The trim removed 0 bases at V and 8 bases at J, leaving 10 bases unmatched. The CDR3 totals 17 residues. Written as DNA, the CDR3 is TGCGCCAGCAGCCAAGATAGGACCCACAGGGGCGATTCACCCCTCCACTTT. Translated, it gives CASSQDRTHRGDSPLHF.

The chain combines TRBV2 with TRBJ1-5; D possibly corresponds to TRBD1 (5 bases). CDR1 SNHLY and CDR2 FYNNEI come from the germline V gene. The length of the CDR3 is 13 residues. V gave up 6 bases and J gave up 7 bases, with 13 bases separating them. The CDR3 region has the DNA TGTGCCAGCAGGGGAGACGGGGGACAGCCCCAGCATTTT. It is translated as CASRGDGGQPQHF.

This chain uses TRBV7-2 with TRBJ2-4; the D gene is possibly TRBD2 (7 bases). The CDR3 is 16 residues long. CDR1 and CDR2 from the germline V gene are SGHTA and FQGNSA. The V end lost 5 bases, the J end lost 3 bases, and 17 bases lay between the germline ends. CDR3 sequence: CASSPRGGIGKNIQYF. The CDR3 DNA reads TGTGCCAGCAGCCCAAGGGGGGGGATCGGCAAAAACATTCAGTACTTC.

J is TRBJ1-6 and V is TRBV12-3 or TRBV12-4, with TRBD1 as a possible D gene (5 bases). The CDR3 is 14 residues long. V was clipped by 4 bases and J by 10 bases, with 14 bases between them. The CDR3 DNA reads as TGTGCCAGCAGTTCCTCGAGGGGATGGTCACCCCTCCACTTT. It is translated as CASSSSRGWSPLHF.

The V and J genes are TRBV7-8 and TRBJ2-2; D gene uncertain. Germline lookup yields CDR1 SGHVS and CDR2 FQNEAQ. This CDR3 has 12 residues. Trimming cost V 3 bases and J 7 bases, with 6 bases left between them. The DNA of the CDR3 is TGTGCCAGCAGCTTTTACGGCGGGGAGCTGTTTTTT. Translated: CASSFYGGELFF.

This clonotype was observed many times. The chain has TRBV20-1 and TRBJ2-1; D ambiguous. This CDR3 spans 17 amino acids. Per germline, CDR1 DFQATT and CDR2 SNEGSKA (reference sequence). V was pared by 1 base and J by 0 bases, with 16 bases between. In nucleotides, the CDR3 is TGCAGTGCTAGAGCCCCTACCGCTGTCTCCTCCTACAATGAGCAGTTCTTC. It encodes CSARAPTAVSSYNEQFF.

The rearrangement joins TRBV2 to TRBJ2-2, with unresolved D. V was pared by 5 bases and J by 1 base, with 5 bases between. CDR3 length equals 13 residues. CDR1 SNHLY and CDR2 FYNNEI come from the germline V gene. The CDR3 DNA sequence: TGTGCCAGCAGTCCTTGGAACACCGGGGAGCTGTTTTTT. The encoded protein is CASSPWNTGELFF.

This clonotype was counted a single time. The chain links TRBV7-9 to TRBJ1-6, with D tentatively TRBD1 (6 bases). The CDR3 has 14 residues. Trimming left V 4 bases short and J 5 bases short, with 9 bases between. Germline CDR1 and CDR2: SEHNR and FQNEAQ (reference sequence). The CDR3 sequence is CASSSTGDNSPLHF. CDR3 bases: TGTGCCAGCAGCTCGACAGGCGATAATTCACCCCTCCACTTT.

This clonotype was picked up a small number of times. This rearrangement joins TRBV4-3 to TRBJ2-3; 10 bases align to TRBD2. Germline lookup yields CDR1 LGHNA and CDR2 YSLEER. V lost 3 bases to trimming and J lost 2 bases; unmatched junction nucleotides: 2. The CDR3 extends over 15 amino acids. The chain's CDR3 is CASSHLAGDTDTQYF. CDR3 nucleotide sequence: TGCGCCAGCAGCCACCTAGCGGGGGACACAGATACGCAGTATTTT.

There are a few counts of this clonotype. This chain joins TRBV12-3 or TRBV12-4 and TRBJ1-5; tentative D call: TRBD1 (6 bases). The ends were cut back, 1 base at V and 6 bases at J, with 13 bases in the middle. The CDR3 runs 15 residues. CDR3 protein: CASSLGGGRSQPQHF. The CDR3 DNA sequence: TGTGCCAGCAGTTTAGGAGGGGGGCGAAGTCAGCCCCAGCATTTT.

V gene TRBV29-1 combines with J gene TRBJ2-7, with D perhaps matching TRBD1 or TRBD2 (6 bases each). The CDR3 totals 14 residues. Trimming removed 1 base at V and 5 bases at J, with 15 bases between. From germline, CDR1 is SQVTM and CDR2 ANQGSEA. CDR3 in DNA: TGCAGCGTTGAAGGGGGGCGCGGGATCCACGAGCAGTACTTC. Amino acids: CSVEGGRGIHEQYF.

This clonotype has more than one count but fewer than ten. The chain links TRBV9 to TRBJ2-3, with 7 bases identical to TRBD2. This CDR3 contains 14 residues. The J segment lost 3 bases and the V segment lost 4 bases, leaving 5 bases of the junction unmatched. Germline loops: CDR1 SGDLS, CDR2 YYNGEE. The DNA for the CDR3 is TGTGCCAGCAGCTCCGGGGGGATAACAGATACGCAGTATTTT. Encoded protein: CASSSGGITDTQYF.

This clonotype came up a few times. The rearrangement joins TRBV25-1 to TRBJ2-1; 9 bases are shared with TRBD1. The V segment lost 6 bases and the J segment 5 bases; nucleotides outside the gene matches: 2. Germline CDR1 and CDR2: MGHDK and SYGVNS. The CDR3 is 13 amino acids. As DNA, the CDR3 is TGTGCCAGCAGAGGACAGGGGAACAATGAGCAGTTCTTC. Residues: CASRGQGNNEQFF.

The chain carries TRBV6-5 and TRBJ2-1, with D perhaps being TRBD1 or TRBD2 (6 bases each). Looked up from germline, CDR1 is MNHEY and CDR2 is SVGAGI. V lost 7 bases and J lost 5, with 18 bases in between. This CDR3 is built from 15 residues. The CDR3 is CASKTWGAENNEQFF. DNA for the CDR3: TGTGCCAGCAAAACTTGGGGGGCAGAAAACAATGAGCAGTTCTTC.

This clonotype was counted a few times. The chain combines TRBV3-1 with TRBJ2-3; 9 bases fit TRBD1. The CDR3 has 12 residues. The germline V gene has CDR1 LGHDT and CDR2 YNNKEL (reference sequence). With 4 bases clipped from V and 11 bases from J, the junction kept 4 bases outside the gene matches. The CDR3 coding sequence is TGTGCCAGCAGCCGACAGGGGGGAAGGCAGTATTTT. The encoded protein is CASSRQGGRQYF.

This chain joins TRBV6-1 and TRBJ2-6; the D is unclear. Per germline, CDR1 MNHNS and CDR2 SASEGT. The V end lost 7 bases, the J end lost 2 bases, and 6 bases lay between the germline ends. This CDR3 comprises 13 residues. For the CDR3, the DNA is TGTGCCAGCAAAGTGGCTGGGGCCAACGTCCTGACTTTC. This encodes CASKVAGANVLTF.

This clonotype was detected a few times. The gene calls are TRBV7-9 and TRBJ2-7; a weak D match, TRBD1 (5 bases). Germline assignment: CDR1 SEHNR and CDR2 FQNEAQ (reference sequence). Trimming pared 5 bases from V and 4 bases from J, leaving 12 bases between. The CDR3 is 13 amino acids. CDR3 DNA sequence: TGTGCCAGCAGCGAAGGGGTCAGGTACGAGCAGTACTTC. Translation gives CASSEGVRYEQYF.

The chain joins TRBV10-3 to TRBJ2-1; the D gene is possibly TRBD2 (5 bases). The V gene lost 10 bases and the J gene lost 0 bases, with 19 bases spanning the gap. CDR1 is ENHRY and CDR2 is SYGVKD in the germline V gene. The CDR3 runs 16 residues. The CDR3 region is CATGFPAGSSYNEQFF. Here the CDR3 DNA reads TGTGCCACCGGGTTCCCGGCGGGCTCCTCCTACAATGAGCAGTTCTTC.

The genes are TRBV10-3 and TRBJ1-1; no reliable D call. Germline loops: CDR1 ENHRY, CDR2 SYGVKD. The V end was cut by 8 bases, the J end by 1 base, with 20 bases between. The CDR3 has 16 residues. This chain's CDR3 is CAIGRGAAAGNTEAFF. The CDR3 region has the DNA TGTGCCATCGGACGGGGTGCGGCGGCGGGGAACACTGAAGCTTTCTTT.

The rearrangement joins TRBV4-1 to TRBJ2-7, with D unclear. V was shortened by 3 bases and J by 0 bases, with 6 bases between the two germline ends. Germline CDR1 reads MGHRA; CDR2 reads YSYEKL. This CDR3 is built from 13 residues. This chain's CDR3 is CASSQLSSYEQYF. The CDR3 DNA follows: TGCGCCAGCAGCCAGTTGAGCTCCTACGAGCAGTACTTC.

The gene calls are TRBV5-1 and TRBJ2-5, with TRBD2 identical over 9 bases. The J segment lost 1 base and the V segment lost 3 bases, leaving 10 bases of the junction unmatched. Germline CDR1 and CDR2: SGHRS and YFSETQ. The CDR3 has 17 residues. The CDR3 nucleotides are TGCGCCAGCAGCTCGGGGTTTGGGACTAGCCTCCAAGAGACCCAGTACTTC. This codes for CASSSGFGTSLQETQYF.

The gene calls are TRBV24-1 and TRBJ2-3; D not certain. Germline V gene lookup returns CDR1 KGHDR and CDR2 SFDVKD. The CDR3 spans 13 residues. Trimming cost V 4 bases and J 3 bases, with 7 bases left between them. CDR3 protein: CATSEPGTDTQYF. DNA for the CDR3: TGTGCCACCAGTGAGCCCGGGACAGATACGCAGTATTTT.

This clonotype was counted at least ten times. Possible read error: a much larger clone is one base away. The chain links TRBV3-1 to TRBJ2-7; D ambiguous. Germline loops: CDR1 LGHDT, CDR2 YNNKEL (reference sequence). The CDR3 extends over 15 amino acids. Trimming left V 4 bases short and J 0 bases short, with 13 bases between. The CDR3 DNA follows: TGTGCCAGCAGCCGTTTGGGCTCGGCCTCCTACGAGCAGTACTTC. This translates into CASSRLGSASYEQYF.